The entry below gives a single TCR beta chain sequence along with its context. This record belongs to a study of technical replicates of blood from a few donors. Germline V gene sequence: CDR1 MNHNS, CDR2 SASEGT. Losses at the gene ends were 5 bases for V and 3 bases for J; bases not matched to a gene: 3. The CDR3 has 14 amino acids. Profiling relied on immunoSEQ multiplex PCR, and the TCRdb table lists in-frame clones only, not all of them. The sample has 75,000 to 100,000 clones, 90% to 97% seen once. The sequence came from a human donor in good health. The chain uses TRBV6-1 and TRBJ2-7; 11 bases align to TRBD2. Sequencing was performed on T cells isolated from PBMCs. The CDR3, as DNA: TGTGCCAGCAGTCGACTAGCGGGAAACTACGAGCAGTACTTC. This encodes CASSRLAGNYEQYF.